A single TCR beta chain is shown here with its context. This clonotype was recorded many times. It lacks a known antigen. No clone much larger than this one lies a single base away; base qualities are absent. Ficoll-Paque density gradient centrifugation was the method used to isolate PBMCs. This sample stems from a study of T-cell memory formation after mild COVID-19 (dated by TCRdb to about 2021). Regarding the research as a whole: TCR sequence clusters from the two donors were largely donor specific. Two young, previously healthy adult volunteers, one female and one male, were included in the cohort. Longitudinal TCRalpha and TCRbeta repertoire sequencing tracked T-cell clones expanding and contracting after mild COVID-19 in a couple of donors. The investigation overall reported the following: The detection of some responding clones in pre-infection memory suggests that pre-existing cross-reactive memory T cells joined the SARS-CoV-2 response. Balanced CD4/CD8 phenotypes were observed for clones contracting from day 15 to 85, whereas a bias towards CD4+ was observed for a second wave of clones expanding from day 15 to 37. SARS-CoV-2 specificity was not confirmed for the second-wave clones peaking on day 37. Only a couple of mild cases were covered by the study, and larger cohorts that include severe cases with pre-infection samples were considered necessary. Contracting CD4+ clones turned up mainly in the CM and EM memory subsets, whereas EMRA was where CD8+ clones were enriched.

TCRdb records Illumina NovaSeq 6000 as the sequencer. TCRalpha and TCRbeta cDNA libraries were built by 5'RACE with constant-segment primers, adding sample barcodes and unique molecular identifiers. Trizol reagent was used to extract RNA from every sample. Libraries were amplified in two PCR steps, with a second sample barcode and Illumina TruSeq adapters added in the second step. Sequencing of libraries was performed on an Illumina NovaSeq with 2 x 150 bp paired-end reads. As for the authors' bioinformatics: The reads were demultiplexed and collapsed into UMI-guided consensus sequences using migec v1.2.7. Using mixcr v2.1.11, UMI consensuses were aligned to TRA and TRB V and J templates and then assembled into clonotypes. A clonotype was counted as expanded or contracted only when both edgeR and NoisET called the clonotype significant, with the noise models trained on biological replicates. For edgeR calls, a false discovery rate-adjusted p below 0.01 and a log2 fold-change threshold of 1 were applied. As an exploratory analysis of dynamics, max-normalized trajectories of the 1000 most abundant clonotypes were examined by PCA with hierarchical clustering. Separately sequenced CD4+ and CD8+ repertoires were used to assign the CD4 or CD8 phenotype of responding clones. The public reads were run again by TCRdb, first through fastp at Q25 and then through MiXCR, and only productive beta chains were kept. Rows are unified per CDR3 protein, each entry keeping the most common DNA and genes. The V and J calls reflect TCRdb's pipeline rather than the authors' work. The sample records about 110,000 distinct CDR3 sequences, 12% of which are singletons. The ten largest clones take up under 30% of the sample.

The cysteine opens and the phenylalanine closes a CDR3 of 16 amino acids. Only CDR3 DNA is held: 48 bases, read in frame from base 1. As encoded in the germline V gene, CDR1 is SGHTA while CDR2 is FQGNSA. Trimming takes 4 bases from V and 4 bases from J, and the germline ends sit 20 bases apart. Here the chain combines TRBV7-2 and TRBJ2-7, and perhaps TRBD2 as D gene, on 6 matching bases. The receptor was isolated from an adult woman who had mild COVID-19 (a few samples of this study predate the infection). The sample titles of this study are shuffled in the database, so cell type and time point are left out; the donor was told from shared clones. Input material: PBMCs or a T cell subset sorted from them (not recorded which). CDR3 loop: CASSSRGIVTGYEQYF. The DNA reads TGTGCCAGCAGCTCACGGGGGATTGTTACCGGGTACGAGCAGTACTTC.